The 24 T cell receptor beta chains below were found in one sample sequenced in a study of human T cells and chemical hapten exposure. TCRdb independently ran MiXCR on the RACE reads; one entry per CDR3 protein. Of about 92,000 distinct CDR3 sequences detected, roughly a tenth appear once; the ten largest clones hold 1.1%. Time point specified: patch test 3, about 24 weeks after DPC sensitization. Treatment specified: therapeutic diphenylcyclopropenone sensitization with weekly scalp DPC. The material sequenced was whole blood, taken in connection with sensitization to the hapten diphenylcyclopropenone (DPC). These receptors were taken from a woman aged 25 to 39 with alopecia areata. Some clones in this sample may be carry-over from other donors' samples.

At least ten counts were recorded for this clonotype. The CDR3 region has the DNA TGCAGTGCTTCGACAGCATATAGCAATCAGCCCCAGCATTTT. Translating gives CSASTAYSNQPQHF. The chain joins TRBV20-1 to TRBJ1-5; perhaps TRBD1 as D (5 bases). Per germline, CDR1 DFQATT and CDR2 SNEGSKA (reference sequence). This CDR3 comprises 14 residues. Trimming took 5 bases from V and 0 from J, leaving 11 bases between them.

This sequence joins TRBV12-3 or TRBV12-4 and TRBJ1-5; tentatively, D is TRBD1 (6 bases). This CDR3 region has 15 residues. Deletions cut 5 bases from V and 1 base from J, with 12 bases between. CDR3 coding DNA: TGTGCCAGCAGTCCTCGGACAGAGAGCAATCAGCCCCAGCATTTT. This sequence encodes CASSPRTESNQPQHF.

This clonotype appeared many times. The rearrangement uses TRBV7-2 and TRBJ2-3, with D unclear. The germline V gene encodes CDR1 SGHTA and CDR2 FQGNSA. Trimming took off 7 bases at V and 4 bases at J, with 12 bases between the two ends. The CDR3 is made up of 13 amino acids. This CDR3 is CASNSLLSDTQYF. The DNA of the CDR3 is TGTGCCAGCAACTCCCTCCTCTCAGATACGCAGTATTTT.

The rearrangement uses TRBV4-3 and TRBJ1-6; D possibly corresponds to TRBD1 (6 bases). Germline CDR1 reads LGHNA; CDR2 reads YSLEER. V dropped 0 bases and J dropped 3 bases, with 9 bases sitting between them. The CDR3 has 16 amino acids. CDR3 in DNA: TGCGCCAGCAGCCAAGACCAGACAGGCTATAATTCACCCCTCCACTTT. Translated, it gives CASSQDQTGYNSPLHF.

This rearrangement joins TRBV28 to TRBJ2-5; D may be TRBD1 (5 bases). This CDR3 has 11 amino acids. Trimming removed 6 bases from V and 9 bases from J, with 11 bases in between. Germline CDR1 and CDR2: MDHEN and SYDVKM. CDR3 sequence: CASSRQGAQYF. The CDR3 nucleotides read TGTGCCAGCAGCCGCCAAGGGGCCCAGTACTTC.

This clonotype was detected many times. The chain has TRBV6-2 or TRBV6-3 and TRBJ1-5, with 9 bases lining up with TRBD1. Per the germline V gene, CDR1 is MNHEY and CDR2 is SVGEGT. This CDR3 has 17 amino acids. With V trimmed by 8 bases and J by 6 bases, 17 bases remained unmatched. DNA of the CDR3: TGTGCCAGCCAGAGGTCCGGCGGGACAGGGAGTTCTCAGCCCCAGCATTTT. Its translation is CASQRSGGTGSSQPQHF.

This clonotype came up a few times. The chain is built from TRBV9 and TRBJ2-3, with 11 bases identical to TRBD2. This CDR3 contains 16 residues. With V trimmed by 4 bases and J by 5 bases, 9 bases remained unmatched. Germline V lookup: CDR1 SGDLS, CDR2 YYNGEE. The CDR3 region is CASSPRPGTSGDTQYF. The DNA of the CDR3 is TGTGCCAGCAGCCCAAGACCCGGGACTAGCGGAGATACGCAGTATTTT.

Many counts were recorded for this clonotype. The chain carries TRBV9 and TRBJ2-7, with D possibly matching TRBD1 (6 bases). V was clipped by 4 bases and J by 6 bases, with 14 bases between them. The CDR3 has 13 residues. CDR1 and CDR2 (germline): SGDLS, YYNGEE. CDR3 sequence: CASSSRQVTEQYF. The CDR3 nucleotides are TGTGCCAGCAGCTCCAGACAGGTTACCGAGCAGTACTTC.

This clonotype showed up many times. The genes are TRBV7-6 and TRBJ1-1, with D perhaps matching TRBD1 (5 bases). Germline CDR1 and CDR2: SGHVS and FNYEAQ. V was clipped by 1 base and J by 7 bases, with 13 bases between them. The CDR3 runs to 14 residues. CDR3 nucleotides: TGTGCCAGCAGCTTAGATTCAGGGTTGGGTGAAGCTTTCTTT. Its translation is CASSLDSGLGEAFF.

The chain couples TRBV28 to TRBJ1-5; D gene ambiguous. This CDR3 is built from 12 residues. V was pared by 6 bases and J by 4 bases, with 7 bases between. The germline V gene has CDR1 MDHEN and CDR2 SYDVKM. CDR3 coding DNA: TGTGCCAGCAGGTCCTCTAATCAGCCCCAGCATTTT. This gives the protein CASRSSNQPQHF. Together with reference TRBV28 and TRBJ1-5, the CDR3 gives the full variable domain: DVKVTQSSRYLVKRTGEKVFLECVQDMDHENMFWYRQDPGLGLRLIYFSYDVKMKEKGDIPEGYSVSREKKERFSLILESASTNQTSMYLCASRSSNQPQHFGDGTRLSIL.

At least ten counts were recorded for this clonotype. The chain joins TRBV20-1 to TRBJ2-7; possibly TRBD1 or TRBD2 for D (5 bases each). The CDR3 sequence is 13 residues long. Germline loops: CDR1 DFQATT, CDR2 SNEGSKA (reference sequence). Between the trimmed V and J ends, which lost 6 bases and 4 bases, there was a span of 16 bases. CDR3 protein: CSAISPGPYEQYV. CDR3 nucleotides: TGCAGTGCCATATCTCCGGGACCTTACGAGCAGTACGTC.

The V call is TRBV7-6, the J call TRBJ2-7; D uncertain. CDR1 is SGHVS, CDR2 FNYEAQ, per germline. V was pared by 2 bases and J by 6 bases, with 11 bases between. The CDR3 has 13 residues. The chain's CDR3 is CASSLNGLSEQYF. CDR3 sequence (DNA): TGTGCCAGCAGCTTAAACGGGCTAAGCGAGCAGTACTTC.

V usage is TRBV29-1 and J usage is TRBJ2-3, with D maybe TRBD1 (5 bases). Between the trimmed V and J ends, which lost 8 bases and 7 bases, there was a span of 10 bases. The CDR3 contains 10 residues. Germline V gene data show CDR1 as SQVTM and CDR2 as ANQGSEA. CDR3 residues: CSTKDNTQYF. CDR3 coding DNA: TGCAGCACTAAGGACAATACGCAGTATTTT.

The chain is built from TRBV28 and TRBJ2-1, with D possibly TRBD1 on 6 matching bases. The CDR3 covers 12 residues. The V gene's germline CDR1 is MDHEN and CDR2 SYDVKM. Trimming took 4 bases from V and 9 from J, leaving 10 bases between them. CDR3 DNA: TGTGCCAGCAGTTCCAGGGGAGCTGAGCAGTTCTTC. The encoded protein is CASSSRGAEQFF.

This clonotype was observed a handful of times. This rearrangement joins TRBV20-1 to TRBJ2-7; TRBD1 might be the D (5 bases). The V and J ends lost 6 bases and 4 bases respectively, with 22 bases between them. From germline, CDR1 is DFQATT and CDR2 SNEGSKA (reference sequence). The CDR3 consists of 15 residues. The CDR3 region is CSADSWAGKSYEQYF. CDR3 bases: TGCAGTGCCGACTCCTGGGCAGGGAAGAGTTACGAGCAGTACTTC.

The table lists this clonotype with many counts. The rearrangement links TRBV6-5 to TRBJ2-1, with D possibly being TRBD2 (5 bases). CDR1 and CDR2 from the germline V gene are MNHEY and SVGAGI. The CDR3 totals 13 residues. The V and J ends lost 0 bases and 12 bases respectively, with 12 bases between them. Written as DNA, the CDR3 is TGTGCCAGCAGTTACTCTTTTCGGGATAGGCAGTTCTTC. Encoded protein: CASSYSFRDRQFF.

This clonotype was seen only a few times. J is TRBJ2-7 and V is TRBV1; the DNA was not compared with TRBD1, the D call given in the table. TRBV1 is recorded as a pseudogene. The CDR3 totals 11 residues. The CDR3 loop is CTKGQFYEQYV. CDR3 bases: TGCACCAAGGGACAGTTCTACGAGCAGTACGTC.

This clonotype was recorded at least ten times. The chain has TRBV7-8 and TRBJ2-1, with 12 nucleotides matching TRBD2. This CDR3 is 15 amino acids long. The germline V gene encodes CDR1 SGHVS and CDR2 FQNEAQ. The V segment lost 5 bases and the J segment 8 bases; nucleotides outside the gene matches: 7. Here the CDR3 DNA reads TGTGCCAGCAGCCCCTCTAGCGGGAGGGCCGATGAGCAGTTCTTC. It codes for CASSPSSGRADEQFF.

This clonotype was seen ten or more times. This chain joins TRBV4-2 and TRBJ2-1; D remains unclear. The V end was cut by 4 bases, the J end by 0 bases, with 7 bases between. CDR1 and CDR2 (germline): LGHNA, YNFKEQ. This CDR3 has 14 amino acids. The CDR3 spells CASSPISSYNEQFF. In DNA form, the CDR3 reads TGTGCCAGCAGCCCGATAAGCTCCTACAATGAGCAGTTCTTC.

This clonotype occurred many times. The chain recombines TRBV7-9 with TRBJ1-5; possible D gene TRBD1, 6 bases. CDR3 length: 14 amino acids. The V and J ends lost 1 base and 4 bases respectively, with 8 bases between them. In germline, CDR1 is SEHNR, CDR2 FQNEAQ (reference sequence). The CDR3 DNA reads TGTGCCAGCAGCTTAGAGCAGGGGAATCAGCCCCAGCATTTT. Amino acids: CASSLEQGNQPQHF.

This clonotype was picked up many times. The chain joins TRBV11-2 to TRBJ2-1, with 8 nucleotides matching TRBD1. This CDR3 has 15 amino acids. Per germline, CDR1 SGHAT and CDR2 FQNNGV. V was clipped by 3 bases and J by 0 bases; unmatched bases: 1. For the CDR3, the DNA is TGTGCCAGCAGCTTTGACAGGGGCTCCTACAATGAGCAGTTCTTC. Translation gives CASSFDRGSYNEQFF. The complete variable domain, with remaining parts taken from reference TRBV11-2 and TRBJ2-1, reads EAGVAQSPRYKIIEKRQSVAFWCNPISGHATLYWYQQILGQGPKLLIQFQNNGVVDDSQLPKDRFSAERLKGVDSTLKIQPAKLEDSAVYLCASSFDRGSYNEQFFGPGTRLTVL.

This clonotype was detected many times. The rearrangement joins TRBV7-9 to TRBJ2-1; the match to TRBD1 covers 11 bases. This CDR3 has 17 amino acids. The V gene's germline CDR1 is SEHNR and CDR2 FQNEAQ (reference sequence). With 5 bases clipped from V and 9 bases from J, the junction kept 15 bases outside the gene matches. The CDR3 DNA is TGTGCCAGCAGCCAAAAGGAGGGGACAGGGGGTAGTCGTGAGCAGTTCTTC. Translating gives CASSQKEGTGGSREQFF.

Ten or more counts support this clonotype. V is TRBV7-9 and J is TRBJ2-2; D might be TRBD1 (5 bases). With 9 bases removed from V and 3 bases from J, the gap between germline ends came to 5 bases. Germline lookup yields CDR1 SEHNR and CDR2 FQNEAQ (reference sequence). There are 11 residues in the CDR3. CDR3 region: CARQDTGELFF. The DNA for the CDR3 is TGTGCCAGACAGGACACCGGGGAGCTGTTTTTT.

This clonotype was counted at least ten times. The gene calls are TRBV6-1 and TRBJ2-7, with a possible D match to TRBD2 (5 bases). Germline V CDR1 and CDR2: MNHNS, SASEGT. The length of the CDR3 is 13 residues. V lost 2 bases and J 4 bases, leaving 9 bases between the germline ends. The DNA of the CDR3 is TGTGCCAGCAGTGAACCGGGGTGGTACGAGCAGTACGTC. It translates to CASSEPGWYEQYV.